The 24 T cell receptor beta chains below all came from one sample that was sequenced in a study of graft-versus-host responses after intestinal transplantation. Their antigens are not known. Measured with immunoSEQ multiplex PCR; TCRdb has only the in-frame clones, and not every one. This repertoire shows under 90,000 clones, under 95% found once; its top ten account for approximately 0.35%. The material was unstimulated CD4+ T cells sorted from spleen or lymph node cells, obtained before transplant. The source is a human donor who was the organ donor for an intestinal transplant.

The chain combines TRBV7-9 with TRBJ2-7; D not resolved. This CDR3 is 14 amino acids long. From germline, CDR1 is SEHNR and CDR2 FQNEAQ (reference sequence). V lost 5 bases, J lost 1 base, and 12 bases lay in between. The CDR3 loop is CASSRTTGSYEQYF. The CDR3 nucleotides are TGTGCCAGCAGCCGAACCACCGGGTCCTACGAGCAGTACTTC.

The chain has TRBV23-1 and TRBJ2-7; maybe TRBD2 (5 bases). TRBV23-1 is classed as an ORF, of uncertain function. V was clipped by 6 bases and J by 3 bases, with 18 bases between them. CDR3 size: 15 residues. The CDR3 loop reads CASSQRNFRLYEQYF. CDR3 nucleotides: TGCGCCAGCAGCCAGCGGAACTTCCGCCTCTACGAGCAGTACTTC.

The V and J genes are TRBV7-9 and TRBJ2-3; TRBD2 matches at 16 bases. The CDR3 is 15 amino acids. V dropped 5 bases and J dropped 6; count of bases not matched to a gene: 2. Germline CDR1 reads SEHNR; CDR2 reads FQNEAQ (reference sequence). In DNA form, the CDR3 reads TGTGCCAGCAGCGGGACTAGCGGGGGGGCGGATACGCAGTATTTT. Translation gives CASSGTSGGADTQYF. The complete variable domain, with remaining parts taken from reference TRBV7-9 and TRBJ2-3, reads DTGVSQNPRHKITKRGQNVTFRCDPISEHNRLYWYRQTLGQGPEFLTYFQNEAQLEKSRLLSDRFSAERPKGSFSTLEIQRTEQGDSAMYLCASSGTSGGADTQYFGPGTRLTVL.

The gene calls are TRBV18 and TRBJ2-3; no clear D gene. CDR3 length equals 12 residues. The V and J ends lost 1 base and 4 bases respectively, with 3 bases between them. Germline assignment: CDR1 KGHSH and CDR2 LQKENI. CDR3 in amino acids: CASSPLADTQYF. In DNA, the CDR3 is TGTGCCAGCTCACCACTAGCAGATACGCAGTATTTT.

The CDR3 reads CASSLGGWDSRKSYEQYF. In nucleotides, the CDR3 is TGTGCCAGCAGCTTAGGGGGCTGGGACAGCCGCAAGAGCTACGAGCAGTACTTC. The chain is built from TRBV11-3 and TRBJ2-7, with 7 bases lining up with TRBD1. CDR1 is SGHNT and CDR2 is YENEEA in the germline V gene. The CDR3 is 18 amino acids. Unmatched junction bases numbered 15, after V lost 1 base and J lost 3 bases. The full variable domain, in which reference TRBV11-3 and TRBJ2-7 provide the parts outside the CDR3, is EAGVVQSPRYKIIEKKQPVAFWCNPISGHNTLYWYLQNLGQGPELLIRYENEEAVDDSQLPKDRFSAERLKGVDSTLKIQPAELGDSAVYLCASSLGGWDSRKSYEQYFGPGTRLTVT.

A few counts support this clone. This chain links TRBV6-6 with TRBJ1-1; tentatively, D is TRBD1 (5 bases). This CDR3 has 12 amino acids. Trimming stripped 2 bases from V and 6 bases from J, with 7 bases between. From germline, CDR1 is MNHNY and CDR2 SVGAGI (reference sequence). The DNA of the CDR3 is TGTGCCAGCAGTTACGGGGGGGCTGAAGCTTTCTTT. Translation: CASSYGGAEAFF.

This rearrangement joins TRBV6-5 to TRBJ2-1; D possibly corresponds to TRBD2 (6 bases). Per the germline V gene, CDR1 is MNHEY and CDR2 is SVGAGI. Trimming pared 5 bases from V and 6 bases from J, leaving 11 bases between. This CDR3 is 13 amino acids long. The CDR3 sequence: CASSPGLVNEQFF. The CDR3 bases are TGTGCCAGCAGTCCGGGACTCGTCAATGAGCAGTTCTTC.

CDR3 in DNA: TGTGCCAGTAAGCCCGACCGGGACTATGGCTACACCTTC. Protein sequence: CASKPDRDYGYTF. The chain combines TRBV19 with TRBJ1-2; no clear D. Trimming stripped 7 bases from V and 3 bases from J, with 12 bases between. This CDR3 has 13 amino acids. Germline CDR1 is LNHDA and CDR2 is SQIVND (reference sequence). The full variable domain, its missing parts supplied by reference TRBV19 and TRBJ1-2, is DGGITQSPKYLFRKEGQNVTLSCEQNLNHDAMYWYRQDPGQGLRLIYYSQIVNDFQKGDIAEGYSVSREKKESFPLTVTSAQKNPTAFYLCASKPDRDYGYTFGSGTRLTVV.

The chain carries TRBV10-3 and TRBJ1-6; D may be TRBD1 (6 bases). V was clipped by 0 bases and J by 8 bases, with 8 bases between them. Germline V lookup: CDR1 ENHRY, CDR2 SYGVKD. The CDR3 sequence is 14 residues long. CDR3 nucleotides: TGTGCCATCAGTGAGTCGGGGGGGCATTCACCCCTCCACTTT. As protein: CAISESGGHSPLHF.

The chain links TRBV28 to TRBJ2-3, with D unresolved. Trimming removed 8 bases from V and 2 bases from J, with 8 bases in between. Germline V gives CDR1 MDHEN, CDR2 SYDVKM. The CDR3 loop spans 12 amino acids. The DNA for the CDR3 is TGTGCCAGCTTCAAAAACACAGATACGCAGTATTTT. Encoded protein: CASFKNTDTQYF.

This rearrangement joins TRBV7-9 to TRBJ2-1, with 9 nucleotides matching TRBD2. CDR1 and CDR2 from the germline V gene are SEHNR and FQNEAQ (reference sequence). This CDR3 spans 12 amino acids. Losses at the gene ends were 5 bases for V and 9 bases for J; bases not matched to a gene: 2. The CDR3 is CASSPRGGEQFF. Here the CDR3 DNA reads TGTGCCAGCAGCCCGCGGGGGGGTGAGCAGTTCTTC. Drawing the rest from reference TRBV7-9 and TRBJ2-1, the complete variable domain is DTGVSQNPRHKITKRGQNVTFRCDPISEHNRLYWYRQTLGQGPEFLTYFQNEAQLEKSRLLSDRFSAERPKGSFSTLEIQRTEQGDSAMYLCASSPRGGEQFFGPGTRLTVL.

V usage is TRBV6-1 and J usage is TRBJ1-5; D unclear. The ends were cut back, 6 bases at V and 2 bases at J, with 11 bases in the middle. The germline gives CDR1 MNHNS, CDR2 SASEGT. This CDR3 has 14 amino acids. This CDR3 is CASRAEFGNQPQHF. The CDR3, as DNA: TGTGCCAGCAGGGCGGAATTCGGCAATCAGCCCCAGCATTTT.

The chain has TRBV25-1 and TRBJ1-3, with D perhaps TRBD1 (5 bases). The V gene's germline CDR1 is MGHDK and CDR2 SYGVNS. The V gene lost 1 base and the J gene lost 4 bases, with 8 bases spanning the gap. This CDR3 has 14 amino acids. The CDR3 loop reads CASSESGNGNTIYF. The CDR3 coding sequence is TGTGCCAGCAGTGAATCAGGGAACGGAAACACCATATATTTT.

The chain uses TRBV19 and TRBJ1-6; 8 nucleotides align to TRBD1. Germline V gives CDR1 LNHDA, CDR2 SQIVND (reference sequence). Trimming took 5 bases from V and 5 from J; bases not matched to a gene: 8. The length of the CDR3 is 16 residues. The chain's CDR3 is CASSPGQGLNNSPLHF. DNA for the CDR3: TGTGCCAGTAGTCCCGGACAGGGATTAAATAATTCACCCCTCCACTTT.

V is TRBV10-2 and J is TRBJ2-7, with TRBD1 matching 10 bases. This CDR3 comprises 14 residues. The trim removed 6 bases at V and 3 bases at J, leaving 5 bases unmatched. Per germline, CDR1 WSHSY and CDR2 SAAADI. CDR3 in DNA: TGCGCCAGCAGCCGGACAGGGGGGAACTACGAGCAGTACTTC. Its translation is CASSRTGGNYEQYF.

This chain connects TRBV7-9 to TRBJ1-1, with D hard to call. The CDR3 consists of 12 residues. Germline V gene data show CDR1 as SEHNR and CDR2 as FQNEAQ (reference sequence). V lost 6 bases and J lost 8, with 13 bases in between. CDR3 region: CASRRNRGEAFF. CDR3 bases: TGTGCCAGCAGACGTAACCGGGGAGAAGCTTTCTTT.

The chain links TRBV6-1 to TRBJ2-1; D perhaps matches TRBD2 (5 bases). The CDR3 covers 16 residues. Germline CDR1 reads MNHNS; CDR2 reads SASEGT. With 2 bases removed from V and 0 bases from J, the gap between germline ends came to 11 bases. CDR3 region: CASSEYLSGSYNEQFF. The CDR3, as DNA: TGTGCCAGCAGTGAATATTTAAGCGGCTCCTACAATGAGCAGTTCTTC.

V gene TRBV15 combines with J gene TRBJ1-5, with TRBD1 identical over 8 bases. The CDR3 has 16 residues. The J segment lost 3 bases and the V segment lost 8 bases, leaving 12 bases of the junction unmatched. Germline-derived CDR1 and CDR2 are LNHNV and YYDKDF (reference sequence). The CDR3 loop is CATQGTGQGYNQPQHF. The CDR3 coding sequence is TGTGCCACCCAGGGCACCGGACAGGGCTACAATCAGCCCCAGCATTTT.

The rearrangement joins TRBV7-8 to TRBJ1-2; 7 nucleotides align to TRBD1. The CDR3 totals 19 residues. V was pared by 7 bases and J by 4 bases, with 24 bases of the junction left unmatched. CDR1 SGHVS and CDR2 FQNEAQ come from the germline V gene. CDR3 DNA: TGTGCCAGCACTCTAGAAATTGACAGGGCGGGTGGCTCATCCTATGGCTACACCTTC. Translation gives CASTLEIDRAGGSSYGYTF.

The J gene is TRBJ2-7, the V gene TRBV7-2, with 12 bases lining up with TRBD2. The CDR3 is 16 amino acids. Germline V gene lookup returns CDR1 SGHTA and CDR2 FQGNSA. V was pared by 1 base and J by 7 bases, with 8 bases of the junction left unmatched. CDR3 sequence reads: CASSLVGASGRVEQYF. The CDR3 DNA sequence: TGTGCCAGCAGCTTAGTCGGGGCTAGCGGGAGGGTTGAGCAGTACTTC.

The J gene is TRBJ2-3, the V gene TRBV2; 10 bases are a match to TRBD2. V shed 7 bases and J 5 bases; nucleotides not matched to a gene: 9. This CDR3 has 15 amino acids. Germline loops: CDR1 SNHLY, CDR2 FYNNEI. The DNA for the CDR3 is TGTGCCAGCACCCTAAGCGGGGGGGCCGGAGATACGCAGTATTTT. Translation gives CASTLSGGAGDTQYF.

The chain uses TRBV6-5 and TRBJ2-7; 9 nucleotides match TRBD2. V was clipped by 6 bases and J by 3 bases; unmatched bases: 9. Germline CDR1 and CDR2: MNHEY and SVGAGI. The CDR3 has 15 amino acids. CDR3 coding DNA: TGTGCCAGCAGCCAAGATGGGACTAGCTACTACGAGCAGTACTTC. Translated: CASSQDGTSYYEQYF.

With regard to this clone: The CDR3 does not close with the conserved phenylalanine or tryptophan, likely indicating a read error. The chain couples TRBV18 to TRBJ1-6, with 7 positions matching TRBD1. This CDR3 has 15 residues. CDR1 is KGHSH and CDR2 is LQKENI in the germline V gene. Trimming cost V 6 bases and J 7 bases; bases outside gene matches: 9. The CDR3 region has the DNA TGTGCCAGCTCCGTACAGGGGTATGAAAATTCACCCCTCCACCTT. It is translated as CASSVQGYENSPLHL.

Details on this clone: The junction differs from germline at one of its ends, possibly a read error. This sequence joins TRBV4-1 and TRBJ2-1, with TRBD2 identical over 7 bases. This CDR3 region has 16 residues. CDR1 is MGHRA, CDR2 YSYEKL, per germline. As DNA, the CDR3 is TGCGCCAGCAGCCAAGGCGGCGGGGGTCTCTACTATGAGCAGTTCTTC. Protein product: CASSQGGGGLYYEQFF.